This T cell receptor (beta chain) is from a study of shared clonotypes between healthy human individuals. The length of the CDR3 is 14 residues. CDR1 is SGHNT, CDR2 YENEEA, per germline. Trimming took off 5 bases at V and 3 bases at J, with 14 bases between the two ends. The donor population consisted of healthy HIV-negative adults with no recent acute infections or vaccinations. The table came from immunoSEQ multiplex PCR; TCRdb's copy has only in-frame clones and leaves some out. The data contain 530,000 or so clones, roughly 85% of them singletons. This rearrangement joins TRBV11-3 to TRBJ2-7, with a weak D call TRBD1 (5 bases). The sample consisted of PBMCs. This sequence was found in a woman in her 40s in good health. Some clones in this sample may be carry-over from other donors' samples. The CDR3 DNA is TGTGCCAGCAGCGCAACCAGGGAAGGCTACGAGCAGTACTTC. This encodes CASSATREGYEQYF.